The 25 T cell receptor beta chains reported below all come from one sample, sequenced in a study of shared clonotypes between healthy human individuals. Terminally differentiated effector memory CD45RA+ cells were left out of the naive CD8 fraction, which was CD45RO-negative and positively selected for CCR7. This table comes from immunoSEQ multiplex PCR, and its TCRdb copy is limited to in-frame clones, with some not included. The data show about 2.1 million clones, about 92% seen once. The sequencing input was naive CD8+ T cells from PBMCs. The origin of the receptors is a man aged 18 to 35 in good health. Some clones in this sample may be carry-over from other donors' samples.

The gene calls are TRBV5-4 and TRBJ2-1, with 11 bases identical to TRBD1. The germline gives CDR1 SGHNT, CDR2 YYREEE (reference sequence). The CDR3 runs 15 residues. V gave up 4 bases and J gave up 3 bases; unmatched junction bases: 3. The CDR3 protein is CASSPGTGGYNEQFF. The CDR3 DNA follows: TGTGCCAGCAGCCCCGGGACAGGGGGCTACAATGAGCAGTTCTTC.

CDR3 nucleotide sequence: TGTGCCAGCAGTTTATGGGGCGACAGGACCTACAATGAGCAGTTCTTC. Protein sequence: CASSLWGDRTYNEQFF. The rearrangement uses TRBV28 and TRBJ2-1; weak D call: TRBD1 (6 bases). The CDR3 is made up of 16 amino acids. Germline V CDR1 and CDR2: MDHEN, SYDVKM. V was pared by 0 bases and J by 2 bases, with 11 bases between.

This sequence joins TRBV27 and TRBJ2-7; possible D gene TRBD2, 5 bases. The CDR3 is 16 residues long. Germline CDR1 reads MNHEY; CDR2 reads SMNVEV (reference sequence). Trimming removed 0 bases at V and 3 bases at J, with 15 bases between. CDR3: CASSLSVSAAHYEQYF. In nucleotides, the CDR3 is TGTGCCAGCAGTTTATCTGTTAGCGCGGCCCACTACGAGCAGTACTTC.

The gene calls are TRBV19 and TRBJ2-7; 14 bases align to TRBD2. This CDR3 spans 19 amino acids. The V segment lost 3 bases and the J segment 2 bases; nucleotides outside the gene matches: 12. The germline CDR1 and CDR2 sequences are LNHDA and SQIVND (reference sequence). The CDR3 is CASSISGTSGRLSAYEQYF. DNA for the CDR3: TGTGCCAGTAGTATCTCCGGGACTAGCGGGAGATTGAGCGCCTACGAGCAGTACTTC. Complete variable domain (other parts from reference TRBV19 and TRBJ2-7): DGGITQSPKYLFRKEGQNVTLSCEQNLNHDAMYWYRQDPGQGLRLIYYSQIVNDFQKGDIAEGYSVSREKKESFPLTVTSAQKNPTAFYLCASSISGTSGRLSAYEQYFGPGTRLTVT.

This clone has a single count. The CDR3 coding sequence is TGTGCCAGCAGGGCGGACAGAGCAATCCAAGAGACCCAGTACTTC. This codes for CASRADRAIQETQYF. The rearrangement joins TRBV28 to TRBJ2-5, with D tentatively TRBD1 (6 bases). Germline V lookup: CDR1 MDHEN, CDR2 SYDVKM. The CDR3 runs 15 residues. The V end lost 6 bases, the J end lost 1 base, and 15 bases lay between the germline ends.

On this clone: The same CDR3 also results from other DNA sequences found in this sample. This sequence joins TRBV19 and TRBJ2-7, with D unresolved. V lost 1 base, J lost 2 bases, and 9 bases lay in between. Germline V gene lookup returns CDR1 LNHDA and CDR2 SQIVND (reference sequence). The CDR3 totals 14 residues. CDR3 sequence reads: CASSIGSGPYEQYF. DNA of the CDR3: TGTGCCAGTAGTATAGGCAGTGGTCCCTACGAGCAGTACTTC.

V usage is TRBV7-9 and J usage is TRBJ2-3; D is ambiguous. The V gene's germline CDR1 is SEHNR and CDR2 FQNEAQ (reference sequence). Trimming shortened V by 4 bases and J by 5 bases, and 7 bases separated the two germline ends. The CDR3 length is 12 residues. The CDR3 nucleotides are TGTGCCAGCAGCTCTAAGGGAGATACGCAGTATTTT. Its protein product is CASSSKGDTQYF. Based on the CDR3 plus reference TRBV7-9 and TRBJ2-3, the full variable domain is DTGVSQNPRHKITKRGQNVTFRCDPISEHNRLYWYRQTLGQGPEFLTYFQNEAQLEKSRLLSDRFSAERPKGSFSTLEIQRTEQGDSAMYLCASSSKGDTQYFGPGTRLTVL.

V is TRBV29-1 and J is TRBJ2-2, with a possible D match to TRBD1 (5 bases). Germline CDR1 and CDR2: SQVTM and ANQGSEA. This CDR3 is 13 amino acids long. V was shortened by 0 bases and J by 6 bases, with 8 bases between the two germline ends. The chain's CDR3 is CSVEDGRAGELFF. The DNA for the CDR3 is TGCAGCGTTGAAGACGGCAGGGCCGGGGAGCTGTTTTTT.

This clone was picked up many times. In DNA form, the CDR3 reads TGTGCCAGCAGCTTGCGTTCAGCGGGACTCACCGGGGAGCTGTTTTTT. This encodes CASSLRSAGLTGELFF. This chain joins TRBV5-4 and TRBJ2-2; 7 positions match TRBD2. J gave up 4 bases and V 1 base, and 7 bases lay outside the gene matches. The germline CDR1 and CDR2 sequences are SGHNT and YYREEE (reference sequence). The CDR3 length is 16 residues.

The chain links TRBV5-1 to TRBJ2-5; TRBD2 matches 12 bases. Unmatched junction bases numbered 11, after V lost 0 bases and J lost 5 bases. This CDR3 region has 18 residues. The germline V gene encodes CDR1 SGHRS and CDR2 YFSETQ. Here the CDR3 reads CASSLGVTSGSDWETQYF. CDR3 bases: TGCGCCAGCAGCTTGGGAGTGACTAGCGGGAGTGATTGGGAGACCCAGTACTTC.

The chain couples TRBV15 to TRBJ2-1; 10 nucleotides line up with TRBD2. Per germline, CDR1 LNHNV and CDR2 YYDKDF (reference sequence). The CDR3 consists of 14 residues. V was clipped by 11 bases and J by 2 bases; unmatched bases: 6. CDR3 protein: CAVPGTSAYNEQFF. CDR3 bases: TGTGCCGTACCCGGGACTAGCGCCTACAATGAGCAGTTCTTC.

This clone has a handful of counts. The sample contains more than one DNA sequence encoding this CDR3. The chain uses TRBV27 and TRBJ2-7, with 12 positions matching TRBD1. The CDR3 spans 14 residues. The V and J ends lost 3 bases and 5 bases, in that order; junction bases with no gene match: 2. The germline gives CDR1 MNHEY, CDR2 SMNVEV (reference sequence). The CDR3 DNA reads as TGTGCCAGCAGTTTTGGGACAGGGGGCAACGAGCAGTACTTC. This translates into CASSFGTGGNEQYF.

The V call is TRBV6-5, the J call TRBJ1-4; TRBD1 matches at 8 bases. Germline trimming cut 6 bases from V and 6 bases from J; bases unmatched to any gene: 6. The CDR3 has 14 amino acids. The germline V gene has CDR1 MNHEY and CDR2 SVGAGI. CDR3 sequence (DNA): TGTGCCAGCAGCTTCGACAGGGGAGATGAAAAACTGTTTTTT. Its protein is CASSFDRGDEKLFF.

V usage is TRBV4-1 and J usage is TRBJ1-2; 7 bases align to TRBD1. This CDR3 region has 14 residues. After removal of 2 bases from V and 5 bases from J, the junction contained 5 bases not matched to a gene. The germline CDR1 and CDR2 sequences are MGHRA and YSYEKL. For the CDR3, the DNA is TGCGCCAGCAGCCAAACTCAGGGGGGGTATGGCTACACCTTC. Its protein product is CASSQTQGGYGYTF.

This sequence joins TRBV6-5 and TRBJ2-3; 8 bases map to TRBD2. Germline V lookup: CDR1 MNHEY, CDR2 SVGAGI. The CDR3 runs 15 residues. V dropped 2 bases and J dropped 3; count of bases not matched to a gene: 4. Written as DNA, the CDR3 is TGTGCCAGCAGTTACGTAACGGGAGGGACAGATACGCAGTATTTT. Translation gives CASSYVTGGTDTQYF.

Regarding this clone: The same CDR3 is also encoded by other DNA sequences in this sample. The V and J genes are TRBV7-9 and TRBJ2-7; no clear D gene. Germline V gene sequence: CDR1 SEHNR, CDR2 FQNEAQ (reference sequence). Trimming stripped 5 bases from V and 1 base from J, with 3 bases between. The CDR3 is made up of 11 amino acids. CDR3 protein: CASSLSYEQYF. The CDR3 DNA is TGTGCCAGCAGCCTGTCCTACGAGCAGTACTTC.

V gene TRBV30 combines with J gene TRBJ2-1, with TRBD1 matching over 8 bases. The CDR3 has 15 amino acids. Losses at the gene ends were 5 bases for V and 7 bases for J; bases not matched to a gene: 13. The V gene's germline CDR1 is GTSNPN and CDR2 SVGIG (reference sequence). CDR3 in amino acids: CAWGEKDRVENEQFF. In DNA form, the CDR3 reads TGTGCCTGGGGGGAGAAGGACAGGGTTGAAAATGAGCAGTTCTTC.

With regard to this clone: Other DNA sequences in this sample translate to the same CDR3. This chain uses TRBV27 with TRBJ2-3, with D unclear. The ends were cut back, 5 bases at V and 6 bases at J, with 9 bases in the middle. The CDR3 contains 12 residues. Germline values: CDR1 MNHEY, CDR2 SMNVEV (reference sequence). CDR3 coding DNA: TGTGCCAGCAGTAAACTCGGGGATACGCAGTATTTT. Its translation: CASSKLGDTQYF.

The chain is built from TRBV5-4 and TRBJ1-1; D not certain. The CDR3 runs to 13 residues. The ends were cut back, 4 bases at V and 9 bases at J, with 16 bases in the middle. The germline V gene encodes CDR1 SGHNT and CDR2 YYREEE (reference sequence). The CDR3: CASSPTEGGKAFF. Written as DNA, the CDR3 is TGTGCCAGCAGCCCTACCGAGGGAGGGAAAGCTTTCTTT.

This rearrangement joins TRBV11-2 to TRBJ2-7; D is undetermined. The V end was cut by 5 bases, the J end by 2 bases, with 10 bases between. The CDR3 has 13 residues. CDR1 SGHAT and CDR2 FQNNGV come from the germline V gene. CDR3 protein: CASSGSPTYEQYF. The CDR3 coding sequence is TGTGCCAGCAGCGGATCGCCAACCTACGAGCAGTACTTC.

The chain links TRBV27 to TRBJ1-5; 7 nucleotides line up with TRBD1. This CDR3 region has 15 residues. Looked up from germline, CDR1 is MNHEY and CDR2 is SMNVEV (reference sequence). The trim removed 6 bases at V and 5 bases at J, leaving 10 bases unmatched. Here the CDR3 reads CASRTGTVGHQPQHF. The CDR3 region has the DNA TGTGCCAGCAGGACCGGGACAGTAGGCCATCAGCCCCAGCATTTT.

In DNA form, the CDR3 reads TGTGCCAGCAACCCCAGGGTTTCCTACGAGCAGTACTTC. This encodes CASNPRVSYEQYF. The rearrangement uses TRBV5-5 and TRBJ2-7, with TRBD1 as a possible D gene (5 bases). CDR1 and CDR2 (germline): SGHKS, YYEKEE (reference sequence). The V end lost 6 bases, the J end lost 1 base, and 11 bases lay between the germline ends. CDR3 length: 13 amino acids. Combining the CDR3 with reference TRBV5-5 and TRBJ2-7 gives the whole variable domain DAGVTQSPTHLIKTRGQQVTLRCSPISGHKSVSWYQQVLGQGPQFIFQYYEKEERGRGNFPDRFSARQFPNYSSELNVNALLLGDSALYLCASNPRVSYEQYFGPGTRLTVT.

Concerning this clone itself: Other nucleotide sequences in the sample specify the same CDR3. This CDR3 is CASSPRTAMNTEAFF. The CDR3 nucleotides read TGTGCCAGCAGTCCGCGGACAGCTATGAACACTGAAGCTTTCTTT. The chain joins TRBV27 to TRBJ1-1; tentative D call: TRBD1 (6 bases). The V end was cut by 5 bases, the J end by 0 bases, with 13 bases between. Germline values: CDR1 MNHEY, CDR2 SMNVEV (reference sequence). The CDR3 consists of 15 residues.

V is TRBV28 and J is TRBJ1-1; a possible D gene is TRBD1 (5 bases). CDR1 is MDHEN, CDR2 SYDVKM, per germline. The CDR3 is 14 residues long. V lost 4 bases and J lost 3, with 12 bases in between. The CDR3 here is CASSWGFFDTEAFF. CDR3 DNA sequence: TGTGCCAGCAGTTGGGGGTTCTTTGACACTGAAGCTTTCTTT.

The CDR3 reads CASSFDLVLAGADTQYF. The CDR3 DNA reads as TGTGCCAGCAGTTTTGATCTGGTGCTAGCGGGAGCAGATACGCAGTATTTT. The chain recombines TRBV28 with TRBJ2-3; 10 nucleotides match TRBD2. CDR3 length: 17 amino acids. Trimming cost V 3 bases and J 4 bases; bases outside gene matches: 10. Per the germline V gene, CDR1 is MDHEN and CDR2 is SYDVKM.